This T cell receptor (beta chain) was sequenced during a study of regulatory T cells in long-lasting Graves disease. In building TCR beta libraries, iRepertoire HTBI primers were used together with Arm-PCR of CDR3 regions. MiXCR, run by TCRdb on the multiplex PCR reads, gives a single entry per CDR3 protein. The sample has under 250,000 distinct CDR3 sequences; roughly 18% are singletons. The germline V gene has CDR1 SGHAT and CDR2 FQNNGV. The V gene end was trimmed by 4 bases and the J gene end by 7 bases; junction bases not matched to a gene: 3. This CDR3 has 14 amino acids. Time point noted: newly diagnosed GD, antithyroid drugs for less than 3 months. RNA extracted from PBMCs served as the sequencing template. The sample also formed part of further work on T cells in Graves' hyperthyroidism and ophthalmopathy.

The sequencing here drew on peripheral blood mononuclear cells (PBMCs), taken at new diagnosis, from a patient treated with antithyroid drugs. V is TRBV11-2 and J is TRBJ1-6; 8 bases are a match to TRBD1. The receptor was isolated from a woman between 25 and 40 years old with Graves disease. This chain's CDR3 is CASSWGQANSPLHF. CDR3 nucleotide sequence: TGTGCCAGCAGCTGGGGACAGGCCAATTCACCCCTCCACTTT.